The sequence of this T cell receptor (beta chain) was determined in a study of T cell responses to AZD1222 COVID-19 vaccine. A note on this clone: Its antigen remains unknown.

Only in-frame clones appear in the TCRdb table, and some are missing; sequencing was by immunoSEQ multiplex PCR. The sample holds about 140,000 clones, 89% seen once. From germline, CDR1 is SGHTA and CDR2 FQGNSA. The CDR3 is made up of 15 amino acids. The ends were cut back, 5 bases at V and 1 base at J, with 14 bases in the middle. Study-wide points: Repertoire sampling occurred only after the peak T cell response. The donors showed a predominance of white British ancestry and of females, with possible underestimation of clonal diversity. Increased Spike-specific TCR breadth and depth were observed after two AZD1222 doses. Nearly half of spike-specific TCRs reportedly target variant regions that are unmutated in the B.1.351 and B.1.1.7 variants.

This TCR derives from an adult in good health. The source material was peripheral blood, sampled on day 0 of AZD1222 vaccination. V and J are TRBV7-2 and TRBJ1-1; perhaps TRBD1 as D (5 bases). CDR3 loop: CASSLAGPANTEAFF. The CDR3 bases are TGTGCCAGCAGCCTTGCGGGGCCTGCGAACACTGAAGCTTTCTTT.